A single sample is the source of the 19 T cell receptor beta chains below, sequenced in a study of identical twins. One entry per CDR3 protein results from TCRdb running MiXCR on the 5' RACE reads. The sample holds 200,000 to 300,000 distinct CDR3 sequences, approximately 7% seen once. Another study also made use of these data, one on yellow fever vaccine responses in identical twins.

Material: memory (CD45RO+) T cells sorted from blood. All receptors come from a woman aged 18-29 years in good health.

V usage is TRBV19 and J usage is TRBJ2-2; the D gene is possibly TRBD1 (5 bases). The CDR3 runs to 12 residues. The V gene lost 2 bases and the J gene lost 8 bases, with 6 bases spanning the gap. Germline V lookup: CDR1 LNHDA, CDR2 SQIVND (reference sequence). Here the CDR3 DNA reads TGTGCCAGTAGTATACAGGGAGGGGAGCTGTTTTTT. This encodes CASSIQGGELFF.

This clonotype was seen many times. The chain couples TRBV20-1 to TRBJ2-3, with 7 bases fitting TRBD1. The V gene end was trimmed by 5 bases and the J gene end by 5 bases; junction bases not matched to a gene: 4. The CDR3 is 12 amino acids. CDR1 and CDR2 from the germline V gene are DFQATT and SNEGSKA (reference sequence). CDR3 nucleotide sequence: TGCAGTGCTTTACAGGGGAGAGATACGCAGTATTTT. This codes for CSALQGRDTQYF.

In its sample, this clonotype was seen many times. The CDR3 DNA sequence: TGTGCCAGCAGCTTGGGGACGACGGCCAAAAACATTCAGTACTTC. This sequence encodes CASSLGTTAKNIQYF. The V and J genes are TRBV5-4 and TRBJ2-4; no clear D gene. The CDR3 has 15 amino acids. From germline, CDR1 is SGHNT and CDR2 YYREEE (reference sequence). V lost 0 bases, J lost 1 base, and 8 bases lay in between.

V usage is TRBV20-1 and J usage is TRBJ2-1, with 8 bases lining up with TRBD2. V gave up 2 bases and J gave up 9 bases; unmatched junction bases: 15. Germline CDR1 DFQATT, CDR2 SNEGSKA (reference sequence). The CDR3 is 16 residues long. The CDR3 DNA follows: TGCAGTGCTAGACCCCCAGTTAGCGGGAATCGGGTTGAGCAGTTCTTC. Its translation: CSARPPVSGNRVEQFF.

This clonotype was found many times. This rearrangement joins TRBV12-3 or TRBV12-4 to TRBJ1-1, with a possible D match to TRBD1 (5 bases). V lost 6 bases and J lost 8, with 10 bases in between. The CDR3 sequence is 11 residues long. This CDR3 is CASRTVTEAFF. The CDR3 DNA reads as TGTGCCAGCAGGACAGTAACAGAAGCTTTCTTT.

This clonotype was seen at least ten times. V gene TRBV2 combines with J gene TRBJ2-7; 11 bases agree with TRBD2. Germline V gene data show CDR1 as SNHLY and CDR2 as FYNNEI. This CDR3 has 21 residues. V was clipped by 6 bases and J by 0 bases; unmatched bases: 22. CDR3: CASRPIPRLAGSILRSYEQYF. The CDR3 coding sequence is TGTGCCAGCAGACCCATCCCCCGACTAGCGGGATCAATCCTACGCTCCTACGAGCAGTACTTC.

This clonotype was picked up many times. This chain connects TRBV3-1 to TRBJ2-1; no clear D. Germline loops: CDR1 LGHDT, CDR2 YNNKEL (reference sequence). The CDR3 runs to 13 residues. Deletions cut 1 base from V and 9 bases from J, with 10 bases between. In DNA form, the CDR3 reads TGTGCCAGCAGCCAAGGGCTAGATAGTGAGCAGTTCTTC. It specifies CASSQGLDSEQFF.

This clonotype was recorded a few times. The genes are TRBV28 and TRBJ2-6; D call uncertain. This CDR3 has 16 residues. Germline CDR1 is MDHEN and CDR2 is SYDVKM. Trimming pared 7 bases from V and 0 bases from J, leaving 13 bases between. The CDR3 nucleotides read TGTGCCAGCACCAAAGGGCGGAACTCTGGGGCCAACGTCCTGACTTTC. It codes for CASTKGRNSGANVLTF.

This clonotype was found a few times. The chain employs TRBV6-1 and TRBJ1-6, with D perhaps matching TRBD1 (5 bases). The CDR3 consists of 14 residues. In germline, CDR1 is MNHNS, CDR2 SASEGT. V gave up 5 bases and J gave up 15 bases, with 20 bases separating them. The CDR3 region has the DNA TGTGCCAGCAGTCGAGACATCTGGGGCCCTTTCCTCCACTTT. Translating gives CASSRDIWGPFLHF.

This clonotype was counted many times. This chain links TRBV24-1 with TRBJ2-1; D remains unclear. Germline values: CDR1 KGHDR, CDR2 SFDVKD. The germline V and J ends were trimmed by 0 bases and 7 bases, with 12 bases remaining between them. The length of the CDR3 is 15 residues. CDR3: CATSDLVGVSNEQFF. CDR3 in DNA: TGTGCCACCAGTGATTTGGTAGGAGTGAGTAATGAGCAGTTCTTC.

This clonotype showed up many times. The chain joins TRBV25-1 to TRBJ2-1; D unclear. CDR1 is MGHDK, CDR2 SYGVNS, per germline. CDR3 length equals 10 residues. V dropped 3 bases and J dropped 6 bases, with 0 bases sitting between them. This CDR3 reads CASSDNEQFF. DNA of the CDR3: TGTGCCAGCAGTGACAATGAGCAGTTCTTC. The complete variable domain, with remaining parts taken from reference TRBV25-1 and TRBJ2-1, reads EADIYQTPRYLVIGTGKKITLECSQTMGHDKMYWYQQDPGMELHLIHYSYGVNSTEKGDLSSESTVSRIRTEHFPLTLESARPSHTSQYLCASSDNEQFFGPGTRLTVL.

This clonotype has just a few counts. The chain has TRBV12-3 or TRBV12-4 and TRBJ1-1, with TRBD1 as a possible D gene (6 bases). Trimming cost V 1 base and J 12 bases, with 15 bases left between them. The CDR3 is 13 amino acids. CDR3 bases: TGTGCCAGCAGTTTAGGGACAGCCATAGAGACTTTCTTT. Translated: CASSLGTAIETFF.

The chain links TRBV20-1 to TRBJ2-1; D not resolved. Trimming removed 6 bases at V and 0 bases at J, with 18 bases between. Germline CDR1 DFQATT, CDR2 SNEGSKA (reference sequence). The CDR3 spans 16 residues. CDR3 in DNA: TGCAGTGCCCACCACGAGACTGTAAGCTCCTACAATGAGCAGTTCTTC. This translates into CSAHHETVSSYNEQFF.

The sample holds a few counts of this clonotype. The gene calls are TRBV20-1 and TRBJ2-5; D remains unclear. Germline CDR1 DFQATT, CDR2 SNEGSKA (reference sequence). V was shortened by 3 bases and J by 4 bases, with 9 bases between the two germline ends. This CDR3 region has 12 residues. The CDR3 DNA reads TGCAGTGCTAGGAATAATTTAGAGACCCAGTACTTC. Residues: CSARNNLETQYF.

This clonotype was found many times. The V and J genes are TRBV9 and TRBJ2-1, with 16 positions matching TRBD2. Germline V lookup: CDR1 SGDLS, CDR2 YYNGEE. V shed 3 bases and J 2 bases; nucleotides not matched to a gene: 11. This CDR3 region has 20 residues. This CDR3 reads CASSAGGTSGGALAYNEQFF. The CDR3 DNA follows: TGTGCCAGCAGCGCTGGAGGGACTAGCGGGGGGGCTCTAGCCTACAATGAGCAGTTCTTC.

This clonotype was recorded at least ten times. The chain uses TRBV5-1 and TRBJ1-4; 10 bases match TRBD1. V trimming: 5 bases; J trimming: 5 bases; junction bases outside the gene matches: 6. This CDR3 is 15 amino acids long. Looked up from germline, CDR1 is SGHRS and CDR2 is YFSETQ. CDR3 in amino acids: CASSPEGQGNEKLFF. CDR3 DNA sequence: TGCGCCAGCAGTCCTGAGGGACAGGGGAATGAAAAACTGTTTTTT.

This clonotype has just a few counts. The V call is TRBV4-1, the J call TRBJ1-2, with TRBD1 identical over 7 bases. Germline V gene sequence: CDR1 MGHRA, CDR2 YSYEKL. The V segment lost 4 bases and the J segment 8 bases; nucleotides outside the gene matches: 7. This CDR3 has 13 amino acids. The CDR3 DNA reads as TGCGCCAGCAGCCCTTCGACAGGGTGGGGCTACACCTTC. Protein: CASSPSTGWGYTF.

The V call is TRBV9, the J call TRBJ1-6; D remains ambiguous. This CDR3 spans 16 amino acids. Looked up from germline, CDR1 is SGDLS and CDR2 is YYNGEE. V was pared by 0 bases and J by 0 bases, with 7 bases between. The CDR3 here is CASSVGRSSYNSPLHF. The CDR3 DNA is TGTGCCAGCAGCGTAGGGAGGAGCTCCTATAATTCACCCCTCCACTTT.

Only a few counts were recorded for this clonotype. The rearrangement uses TRBV10-3 and TRBJ2-1; maybe TRBD1 (6 bases). The germline V and J ends were trimmed by 6 bases and 0 bases, with 12 bases remaining between them. From germline, CDR1 is ENHRY and CDR2 SYGVKD. There are 15 residues in the CDR3. CDR3 nucleotide sequence: TGTGCCATCAGCTCGGGACACAACTCCTACAATGAGCAGTTCTTC. Translating it yields CAISSGHNSYNEQFF.